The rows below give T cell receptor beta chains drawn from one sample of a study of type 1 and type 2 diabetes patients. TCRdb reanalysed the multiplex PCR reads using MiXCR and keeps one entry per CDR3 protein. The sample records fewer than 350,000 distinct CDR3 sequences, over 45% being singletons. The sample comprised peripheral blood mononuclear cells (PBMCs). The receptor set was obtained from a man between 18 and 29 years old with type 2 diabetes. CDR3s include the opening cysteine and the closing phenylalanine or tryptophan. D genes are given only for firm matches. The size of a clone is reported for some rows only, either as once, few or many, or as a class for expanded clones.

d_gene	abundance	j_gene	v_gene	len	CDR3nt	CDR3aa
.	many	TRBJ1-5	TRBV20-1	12	TGCAGTGCTGGACCGCGAGGACAGCCCCAGCATTTT	CSAGPRGQPQHF
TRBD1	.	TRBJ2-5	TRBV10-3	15	TGTGCCAGCAGTGAAGCCGGGACAGGGCAAGAGACCCAGTACTTC	CASSEAGTGQETQYF
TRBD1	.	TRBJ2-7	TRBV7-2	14	TGTGCCAGCAGTTTGCGACAGGGGGCCTACGAGCAGTACTTC	CASSLRQGAYEQYF
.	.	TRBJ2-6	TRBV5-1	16	TGCGCCAGCAGCTTCGGGGGATCAACAGGGGCCAACGTCCTGACTTTC	CASSFGGSTGANVLTF
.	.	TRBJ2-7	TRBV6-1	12	TGTGCCAGCAGTGTAATGGGGCACGAGCAGTACTTC	CASSVMGHEQYF
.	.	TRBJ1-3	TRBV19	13	TGTGCCAGCCGCCCGAGCTCTGGAAACACCATATATTTT	CASRPSSGNTIYF
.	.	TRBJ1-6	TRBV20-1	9	TGCAGTGCCGCTTCACCCCTCCACTTT	CSAASPLHF
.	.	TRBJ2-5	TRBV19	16	TGTGCCAGTAGTTCCTCTGCCCGGCGGGGAAAAGAGACCCAGTACTTC	CASSSSARRGKETQYF
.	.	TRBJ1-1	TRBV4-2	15	TGTGCCAGCAGCCAATTCGATACAGTGGCGACAGAAGCTTTCTTT	CASSQFDTVATEAFF
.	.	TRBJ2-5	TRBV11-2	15	TGCGCCAGCAGCTTGAACGCAGGCTCCCAAGAGACCCAGTACTTC	CASSLNAGSQETQYF
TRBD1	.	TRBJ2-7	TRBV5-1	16	TGCGCCAGCAGCTTGGCAATCAGGACAGGGACGTACGAGCAGTACTTC	CASSLAIRTGTYEQYF
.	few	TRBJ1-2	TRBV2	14	TGTGCCACAGCGGACCTAGGAGGGGCCTATAGCTACACCTTC	CATADLGGAYSYTF
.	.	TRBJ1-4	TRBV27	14	TGTGCCAGCAGTTTAGAAGGGTTGGATGAAAAACTGTTTTTT	CASSLEGLDEKLFF
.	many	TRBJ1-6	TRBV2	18	TGTGCCAGCAGTGAAAATAAGGCAGCTCGAGAGGATAATTCACCCCTCCACTTT	CASSENKAAREDNSPLHF
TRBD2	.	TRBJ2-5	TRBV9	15	TGTGCCAGCAGCCCGCGGGAGGGGGTCCAAGAGACCCAGTACTTC	CASSPREGVQETQYF
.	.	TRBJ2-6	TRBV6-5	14	TGTGCCAGCAGCGTACTCTCTGGGGCCAACGCCCTGACTTTC	CASSVLSGANALTF
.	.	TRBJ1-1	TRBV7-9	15	TGTGCCAGCAGCCAAGCCCCGGGTAGGGGTGGTGAAGCTTCCTTT	CASSQAPGRGGEASF
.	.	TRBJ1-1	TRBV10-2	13	TGTGCCAGCAACCAACACTTGAACACTGAAGCTTTCTTT	CASNQHLNTEAFF
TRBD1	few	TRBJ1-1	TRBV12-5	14	TGTGCTAGTGGTTTGGGACAGGGAAACACTGAAGCTTTCTTT	CASGLGQGNTEAFF
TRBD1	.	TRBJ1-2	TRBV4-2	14	TGTGCCAGCAGCCAAGGGACAGGCGCCTATGGCTACACCTTC	CASSQGTGAYGYTF
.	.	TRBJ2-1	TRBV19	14	TGTGCCAGTAGTTCGGACTCGTTTTACAATGAGCAGTTCTTC	CASSSDSFYNEQFF
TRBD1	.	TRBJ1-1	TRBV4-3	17	TGCGCCAGCAGCCACGCCCTTGTCCGACAGGGTGGCACTGAAGCTTTCTTT	CASSHALVRQGGTEAFF